A single sample gave rise to the 4 T cell receptor beta chains below, sequenced in a study of tumour-infiltrating T cells in Burkitt lymphoma (dated by TCRdb to 2018 to 2021). Library preparation employed the immunoSEQ multiplex PCR assay. Drawn from immuneACCESS, this table holds only the in-frame rearrangements with V and J called that TCRdb kept. Clones are partly lost; checked studies trace under half to an unresolved V gene and leave the rest unexplained. Recorded for this sample are some 2,200 clones; around 15% of them occurred a single time. Roughly 10% of the sample lies in the top ten. The source material was tumor tissue from a relapse. These receptors all stem from a human donor with relapsed Burkitt lymphoma.

This rearrangement joins TRBV7-9 to TRBJ2-1; 8 bases match TRBD1. The V gene end was trimmed by 7 bases and the J gene end by 8 bases; junction bases not matched to a gene: 13. Germline CDR1 is SEHNR and CDR2 is FQNEAQ (reference sequence). The CDR3 runs 15 residues. CDR3 amino acids: CASKFVQGAWDEQFF. The CDR3 DNA reads as TGTGCCAGCAAGTTTGTTCAGGGGGCGTGGGATGAGCAGTTCTTC.

The chain carries TRBV19 and TRBJ2-1; no clear D. V dropped 0 bases and J dropped 0 bases, with 9 bases sitting between them. The CDR3 covers 16 residues. Germline V gene sequence: CDR1 LNHDA, CDR2 SQIVND (reference sequence). This chain's CDR3 is CASSIEFPNSYNEQFF. CDR3 sequence (DNA): TGTGCCAGTAGTATAGAGTTCCCCAACTCCTACAATGAGCAGTTCTTC.

In its sample, this clone was seen a few times. The chain carries TRBV28 and TRBJ2-7; D is uncertain. V was cut by 3 bases and J by 1 base, with 13 bases left in between. This CDR3 is 15 amino acids long. Germline V CDR1 and CDR2: MDHEN, SYDVKM. CDR3 protein: CASSFVGLASYEQYF. CDR3 in DNA: TGTGCCAGCAGTTTTGTGGGGTTGGCTTCCTACGAGCAGTACTTC.

The V gene is TRBV15, the J gene TRBJ2-1; D might be TRBD2 (5 bases). Trimming shortened V by 0 bases and J by 4 bases, and 7 bases separated the two germline ends. This CDR3 spans 14 amino acids. The germline V gene encodes CDR1 LNHNV and CDR2 YYDKDF (reference sequence). CDR3 nucleotide sequence: TGTGCCACCAGCAGAGATAGGGAGTACAATGAGCAGTTCTTC. This gives the protein CATSRDREYNEQFF.